This T cell receptor beta chain stems from a study of blood T cell repertoires in COVID-19. Study context: T cells, B-cell-depleted T cells, or PBMCs provided the cDNA or gDNA that served as material.

This clone was seen once. The study counted Cohort 3 donors as recovered given two negative PCRs, clearance, or symptom resolution. Only in-frame clones appear in the TCRdb table, and some are missing; sequencing was by immunoSEQ multiplex PCR. Of hundreds of thousands of clones in the sample, roughly 87% are singletons; the top ten hold about 8.9%. The germline V gene has CDR1 MDHEN and CDR2 SYDVKM. V dropped 6 bases and J dropped 3 bases, with 23 bases sitting between them. The CDR3 has 17 amino acids. The sequencing input was PBMCs or T cells enriched from blood (not recorded which). The chain carries TRBV28 and TRBJ1-1; unclear D gene. The TCR was taken from a woman younger than 30 who had recovered from COVID-19. This CDR3 is CASSPTILRASYTEAFF. The CDR3 DNA sequence: TGTGCCAGCAGCCCCACCATATTGAGGGCTTCTTACACTGAAGCTTTCTTT.